The 6 T cell receptor beta chains reported below all come from one sample, sequenced in a study of cytomegalovirus exposure and HLA in healthy donors. Vbeta (60) and Jbeta (13) primers were used in the PCR. Using immunoSEQ multiplex PCR, the repertoire was profiled, and TCRdb retains in-frame clones only, with some absent. This table has around 140,000 clones, about 78% appearing once. The sample consisted of PBMCs. Receptors originate from a man aged 45 to 65 in good health and CMV-seropositive.

The chain employs TRBV4-1 and TRBJ2-1, with a possible D match to TRBD2 (6 bases). The CDR3 covers 15 residues. The germline V gene encodes CDR1 MGHRA and CDR2 YSYEKL. V was cut by 1 base and J by 8 bases, with 15 bases left in between. The chain's CDR3 is CASSQGPVEGYEQFF. The DNA for the CDR3 is TGCGCCAGCAGCCAAGGCCCGGTGGAGGGATATGAGCAGTTCTTC.

This clone was picked up a small number of times. Other DNA sequences in the same sample also yield this CDR3. CDR3 sequence reads: CASRGQGNTEAFF. The CDR3 DNA reads TGTGCCAGCAGGGGGCAGGGGAACACTGAAGCTTTCTTT. The V and J genes are TRBV28 and TRBJ1-1, with D possibly matching TRBD1 (5 bases). The CDR3 totals 13 residues. V was cut by 6 bases and J by 1 base, with 9 bases left in between. CDR1 MDHEN and CDR2 SYDVKM come from the germline V gene.

The chain joins TRBV7-2 to TRBJ2-2, with 9 positions matching TRBD2. Germline V CDR1 and CDR2: SGHTA, FQGNSA. After removal of 5 bases from V and 4 bases from J, the junction contained 8 bases not matched to a gene. The CDR3 runs 16 residues. The CDR3 DNA reads TGTGCCAGCAGCCCTAGAGCGGGAGGCGGCACCGGGGAGCTGTTTTTT. It codes for CASSPRAGGGTGELFF.

This clone is a singleton in its sample. The chain recombines TRBV18 with TRBJ1-3, with 8 bases lining up with TRBD1. V lost 5 bases and J lost 3; bases outside the gene matches: 9. This CDR3 comprises 16 residues. CDR1 is KGHSH and CDR2 is LQKENI in the germline V gene. The CDR3 loop is CASSSRGLASGNTIYF. The CDR3 coding sequence is TGTGCCAGCTCATCCAGGGGGCTGGCTAGTGGAAACACCATATATTTT.

The chain has TRBV4-1 and TRBJ1-1; D unresolved. The CDR3 loop spans 13 amino acids. V lost 4 bases to trimming and J lost 1 base, with 7 bases between them. CDR1 is MGHRA, CDR2 YSYEKL, per germline. The CDR3 bases are TGCGCCAGCAGCCCGCAGGCGAACACTGAAGCTTTCTTT. Translated, it gives CASSPQANTEAFF.

The J gene is TRBJ2-1, the V gene TRBV11-3; D ambiguous. CDR3 length equals 16 residues. V dropped 2 bases and J dropped 2 bases, with 13 bases sitting between them. Germline CDR1 SGHNT, CDR2 YENEEA. The CDR3 DNA sequence: TGTGCCAGCAGCTTATCCCTTGGCGGTACCTACAATGAGCAGTTCTTC. Translated, it gives CASSLSLGGTYNEQFF.